This entry lists 16 T cell receptor beta chains sequenced from one sample in a study of T cell clonality in common variable immunodeficiency. No antigens are known for them. Sequencing was performed with immunoSEQ multiplex PCR; in TCRdb, only in-frame clones are kept and a portion is missing. The sample presents tens of thousands of clones, none singletons. Findings and caveats of the study: Fewer deletions and N-nucleotide insertions were reportedly seen in common variable immunodeficiency TCR beta sequences.

The material sequenced was peripheral blood mononuclear cells. These receptors were obtained from a human donor with common variable immunodeficiency.

This clone was counted only a few times. The read comes to an end 3 residues before the CDR3 does, leaving the germline J gene to fill in the end. The rearrangement joins TRBV19 to TRBJ1-5; TRBD1 might be the D (6 bases). Germline V gene data show CDR1 as LNHDA and CDR2 as SQIVND (reference sequence). This CDR3 has 17 residues. Trimming stripped 1 base from V and 2 bases from J, with 15 bases between. The CDR3 loop reads CASSIGVRPGGNQPQHF. The sequenced part of the CDR3 DNA is TGTGCCAGTAGTATAGGCGTAAGGCCAGGGGGCAATCAGCCC. Supplemented by reference TRBV19 and TRBJ1-5, the full variable domain reads DGGITQSPKYLFRKEGQNVTLSCEQNLNHDAMYWYRQDPGQGLRLIYYSQIVNDFQKGDIAEGYSVSREKKESFPLTVTSAQKNPTAFYLCASSIGVRPGGNQPQHFGDGTRLSIL.

This clone was detected ten times or more. Read data end 3 residues before the CDR3 end; the end is taken from the germline J gene. This chain joins TRBV20-1 and TRBJ1-1; no clear D gene. V lost 4 bases and J 0 bases, leaving 15 bases between the germline ends. CDR1 is DFQATT and CDR2 is SNEGSKA in the germline V gene (reference sequence). This CDR3 has 15 amino acids. CDR3 in amino acids: CSATDVERVNTEAFF. The CDR3 bases that were read are TGCAGTGCTACTGATGTGGAGCGGGTGAACACTGAA.

This clone occurred a few times. Read data end 3 residues before the CDR3 end; the end is taken from the germline J gene. The rearrangement links TRBV19 to TRBJ1-5; tentative D call: TRBD1 (6 bases). Germline assignment: CDR1 LNHDA and CDR2 SQIVND (reference sequence). The CDR3 covers 16 residues. V shed 1 base and J shed 4 bases, with 14 bases lying between them. CDR3 bases read: TGTGCCAGTAGTATAGTGGGGGCCGACAAAAATCAGCCC. It encodes CASSIVGADKNQP. The full CDR3 sequence reads CASSIVGADKNQPQHF. Drawing the rest from reference TRBV19 and TRBJ1-5, the complete variable domain is DGGITQSPKYLFRKEGQNVTLSCEQNLNHDAMYWYRQDPGQGLRLIYYSQIVNDFQKGDIAEGYSVSREKKESFPLTVTSAQKNPTAFYLCASSIVGADKNQPQHFGDGTRLSIL.

Remarks on this clone: From the germline J gene comes the end of the CDR3, since the read stops 3 residues before it. The V and J genes are TRBV18 and TRBJ2-7, with D perhaps matching TRBD1 or TRBD2 (5 bases each). The CDR3 is 12 amino acids. CDR1 is KGHSH and CDR2 is LQKENI in the germline V gene. Trimming cost V 2 bases and J 5 bases, with 7 bases left between them. This chain's CDR3 is CASSPRGDEQYF. CDR3 bases read: TGTGCCAGCTCACCAAGAGGGGACGAG.

This clone was recorded a few times. Read coverage stops 3 residues before the CDR3 terminus; the germline J gene supplies the remainder. The J gene is TRBJ2-2, the V gene TRBV7-9, with unresolved D. The CDR3 consists of 14 residues. The V gene's germline CDR1 is SEHNR and CDR2 FQNEAQ (reference sequence). Trimming removed 5 bases at V and 3 bases at J, with 10 bases between. The CDR3 loop is CASSSTLDTGELFF. CDR3 bases read: TGTGCCAGCAGCAGCACTTTGGACACCGGGGAG. The full variable domain, rest sourced from reference TRBV7-9 and TRBJ2-2, is DTGVSQNPRHKITKRGQNVTFRCDPISEHNRLYWYRQTLGQGPEFLTYFQNEAQLEKSRLLSDRFSAERPKGSFSTLEIQRTEQGDSAMYLCASSSTLDTGELFFGEGSRLTVL.

As concerns this clone: With the read ending 3 residues before the CDR3 end, the germline J gene is used to fill in that end. V and J are TRBV19 and TRBJ1-1, with D perhaps TRBD1 (5 bases). The V gene's germline CDR1 is LNHDA and CDR2 SQIVND (reference sequence). The CDR3 sequence is 11 residues long. The CDR3 here is CASNMWTEAFF. CDR3 DNA (partial): TGTGCCAGTAACATGTGGACAGAA.

The sample holds a few counts of this clone. From the germline J gene comes the end of the CDR3, since the read stops 3 residues before it. The chain combines TRBV19 with TRBJ2-3; D is unclear. Between the trimmed V and J ends, which lost 3 bases and 2 bases, there was a span of 15 bases. The germline V gene has CDR1 LNHDA and CDR2 SQIVND (reference sequence). The CDR3 has 16 amino acids. The CDR3 bases that were read are TGTGCCAGTAGTATTGGTTGGTCAGAAACCACAGATACG. It specifies CASSIGWSETTDT. In full, the CDR3 is CASSIGWSETTDTQYF. Drawing the rest from reference TRBV19 and TRBJ2-3, the complete variable domain is DGGITQSPKYLFRKEGQNVTLSCEQNLNHDAMYWYRQDPGQGLRLIYYSQIVNDFQKGDIAEGYSVSREKKESFPLTVTSAQKNPTAFYLCASSIGWSETTDTQYFGPGTRLTVL.

A word on this clone: The missing CDR3 end, 3 residues past where the read stops, is filled in from the germline J gene. The chain combines TRBV7-7 with TRBJ2-5, with D possibly being TRBD2 (6 bases). V shed 3 bases and J shed 2 bases, with 7 bases lying between them. Germline V gives CDR1 SSHAT, CDR2 FNYEAQ (reference sequence). This CDR3 region has 13 residues. The part of the CDR3 DNA that was read is TGTGCCAGCAGCTTCGGGGGACAAGAGACC. Amino acids: CASSFGGQET. The full CDR3 reads CASSFGGQETQYF.

There are a few counts of this clone. With the read ending 3 residues before the CDR3 end, the germline J gene is used to fill in that end. The gene calls are TRBV11-2 and TRBJ2-1; a weak D match, TRBD1 (7 bases). The CDR3 is 15 residues long. Trimming removed 4 bases at V and 4 bases at J, with 14 bases between. Germline assignment: CDR1 SGHAT and CDR2 FQNNGV. The CDR3 loop reads CASSSGGGVYNEQFF. The CDR3 bases that were read are TGTGCCAGCAGCTCAGGAGGGGGCGTATACAATGAG.

The sample holds a few counts of this clone. The CDR3 reads CASSYRQGGYGYTF. CDR3 DNA, as far as it was read: TGTGCCAGCAGTTACCGACAGGGAGGCTATGGC. The chain has TRBV6-2 or TRBV6-3 and TRBJ1-2; 7 bases are shared with TRBD1. The read halts 3 residues ahead of the CDR3 end, with the missing end drawn from the germline J gene. Germline assignment: CDR1 MNHEY and CDR2 SVGEGT. V lost 2 bases to trimming and J lost 4 bases; unmatched junction nucleotides: 4. The CDR3 totals 14 residues.

This clone was counted between two and nine times. The CDR3 goes on 3 residues after the read ends, and that part is filled in from the germline J gene. The chain recombines TRBV20-1 with TRBJ2-3; 11 positions agree with TRBD2. Germline trimming cut 6 bases from V and 4 bases from J; bases unmatched to any gene: 6. Germline assignment: CDR1 DFQATT and CDR2 SNEGSKA (reference sequence). The CDR3 has 14 residues. The part of the CDR3 DNA that was read is TGCAGTGCGAGACTAGCGGGGAGGGCAGATACG. Translating gives CSARLAGRADT. Given in full, the CDR3 is CSARLAGRADTQYF.

At least ten counts were recorded for this clone. The CDR3 extends 3 residues past the end of the read, so its final part is completed from the germline J gene. This chain joins TRBV2 and TRBJ2-5, with 9 bases matching TRBD1. The germline V gene encodes CDR1 SNHLY and CDR2 FYNNEI. The trim removed 1 base at V and 5 bases at J, leaving 8 bases unmatched. This CDR3 contains 16 residues. CDR3 DNA, as far as it was read: TGTGCCAGCAGTGAAGGGGGACAGGGCTCTAGGGAGACC. Its translation: CASSEGGQGSRET. The CDR3 in full is CASSEGGQGSRETQYF.

This clone was counted a few times. The read finishes 3 residues shy of the CDR3 end, and the germline J gene is used to complete it. J is TRBJ1-2 and V is TRBV29-1, with 9 bases that match TRBD1. V trimming: 0 bases; J trimming: 4 bases; junction bases outside the gene matches: 15. Germline V CDR1 and CDR2: SQVTM, ANQGSEA. The CDR3 spans 18 residues. CDR3 region: CSVEDNDRGYAILYGYTF. The CDR3 bases that were read are TGCAGCGTTGAAGATAATGACAGGGGGTATGCGATCCTCTATGGC.

Only a few counts were recorded for this clone. This chain's CDR3 is CASSFTSAQETQYF. Incomplete CDR3 DNA: TGTGCCAGCAGCTTTACTAGCGCCCAAGAGACC. V and J are TRBV7-6 and TRBJ2-5; 7 bases map to TRBD2. The read halts 3 residues ahead of the CDR3 end, with the missing end drawn from the germline J gene. The V segment lost 3 bases and the J segment 1 base; nucleotides outside the gene matches: 2. CDR1 and CDR2 (germline): SGHVS, FNYEAQ. This CDR3 is built from 14 residues.

This clone was seen a few times. The missing CDR3 end, 3 residues past where the read stops, is filled in from the germline J gene. The rearrangement links TRBV18 to TRBJ1-4, with TRBD1 matching over 8 bases. Per the germline V gene, CDR1 is KGHSH and CDR2 is LQKENI. This CDR3 has 16 residues. The trim removed 3 bases at V and 8 bases at J, leaving 11 bases unmatched. The CDR3 sequence: CASSPRAGGAYEKLFF. CDR3 bases read: TGTGCCAGCTCACCTCGGGCAGGGGGCGCCTACGAAAAA.

This clone has ten or more counts. From the germline J gene comes the end of the CDR3, since the read stops 3 residues before it. The chain combines TRBV7-2 with TRBJ1-6, with 7 bases aligning to TRBD1. The CDR3 has 15 residues. The V gene's germline CDR1 is SGHTA and CDR2 FQGNSA. The V segment lost 5 bases and the J segment 7 bases; nucleotides outside the gene matches: 8. The chain's CDR3 is CASSLDRLGNSPLHF. CDR3 DNA, as far as it was read: TGTGCCAGCAGCCTGGACAGGTTGGGGAATTCACCC.